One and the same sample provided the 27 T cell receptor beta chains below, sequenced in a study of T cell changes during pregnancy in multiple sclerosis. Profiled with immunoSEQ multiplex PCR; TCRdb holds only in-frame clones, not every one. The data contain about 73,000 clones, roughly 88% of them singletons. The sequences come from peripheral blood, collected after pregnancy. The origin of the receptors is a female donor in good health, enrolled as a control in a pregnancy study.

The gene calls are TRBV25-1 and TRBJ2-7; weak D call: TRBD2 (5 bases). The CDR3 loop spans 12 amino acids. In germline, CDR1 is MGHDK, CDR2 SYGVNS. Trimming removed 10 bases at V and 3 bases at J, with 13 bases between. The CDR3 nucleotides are TGTGCCACCTTGGCCGGGGTCTACGAGCAGTACTTC. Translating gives CATLAGVYEQYF.

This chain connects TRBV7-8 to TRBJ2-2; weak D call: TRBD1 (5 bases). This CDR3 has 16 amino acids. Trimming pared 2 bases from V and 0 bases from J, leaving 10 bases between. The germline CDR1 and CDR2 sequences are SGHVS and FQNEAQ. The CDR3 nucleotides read TGTGCCAGCAGCTTACTCAGGGTTACGAACACCGGGGAGCTGTTTTTT. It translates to CASSLLRVTNTGELFF.

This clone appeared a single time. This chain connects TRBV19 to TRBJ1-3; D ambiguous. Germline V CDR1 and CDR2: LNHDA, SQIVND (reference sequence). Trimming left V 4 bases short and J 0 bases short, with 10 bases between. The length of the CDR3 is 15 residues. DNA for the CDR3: TGTGCCAGTAGTAGAAGCCCGAGCTCTGGAAACACCATATATTTT. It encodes CASSRSPSSGNTIYF.

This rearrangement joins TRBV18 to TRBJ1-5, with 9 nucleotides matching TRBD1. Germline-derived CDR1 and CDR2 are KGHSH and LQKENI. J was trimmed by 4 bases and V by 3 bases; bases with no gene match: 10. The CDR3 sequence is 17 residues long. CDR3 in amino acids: CASSPPGQGLRNQPQHF. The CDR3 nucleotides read TGTGCCAGCTCACCGCCGGGACAGGGTCTGAGAAATCAGCCCCAGCATTTT.

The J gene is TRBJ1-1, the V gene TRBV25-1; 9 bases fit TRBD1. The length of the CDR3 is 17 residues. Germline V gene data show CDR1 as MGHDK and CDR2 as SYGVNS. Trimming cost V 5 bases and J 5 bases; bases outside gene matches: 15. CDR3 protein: CASSPGQGGRRGTEAFF. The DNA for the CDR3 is TGTGCCAGCAGTCCGGGACAGGGAGGGCGACGGGGAACTGAAGCTTTCTTT.

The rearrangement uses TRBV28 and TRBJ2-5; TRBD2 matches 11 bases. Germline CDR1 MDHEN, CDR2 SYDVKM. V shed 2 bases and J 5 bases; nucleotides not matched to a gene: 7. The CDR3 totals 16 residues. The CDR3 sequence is CASSLGASGGRETQYF. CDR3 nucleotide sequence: TGTGCCAGCAGTTTAGGGGCTAGCGGGGGGAGGGAGACCCAGTACTTC.

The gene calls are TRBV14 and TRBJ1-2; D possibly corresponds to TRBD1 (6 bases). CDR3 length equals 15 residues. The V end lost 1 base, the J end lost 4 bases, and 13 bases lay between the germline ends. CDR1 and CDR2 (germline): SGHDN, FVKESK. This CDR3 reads CASSQGGQSRYGYTF. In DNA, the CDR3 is TGTGCCAGCAGCCAAGGCGGACAGAGCCGCTATGGCTACACCTTC.

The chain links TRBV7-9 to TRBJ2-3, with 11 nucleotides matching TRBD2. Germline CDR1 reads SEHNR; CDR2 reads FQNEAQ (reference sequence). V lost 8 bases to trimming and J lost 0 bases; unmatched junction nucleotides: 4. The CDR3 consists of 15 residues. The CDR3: CASLTSGASTDTQYF. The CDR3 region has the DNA TGTGCCAGCTTGACTAGCGGGGCGAGCACAGATACGCAGTATTTT.

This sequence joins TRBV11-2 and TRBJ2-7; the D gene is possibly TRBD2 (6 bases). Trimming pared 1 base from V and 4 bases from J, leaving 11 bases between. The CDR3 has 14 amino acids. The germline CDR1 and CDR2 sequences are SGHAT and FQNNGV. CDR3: CASSLGLELYEQYF. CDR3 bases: TGTGCCAGCAGCTTAGGACTAGAACTATACGAGCAGTACTTC.

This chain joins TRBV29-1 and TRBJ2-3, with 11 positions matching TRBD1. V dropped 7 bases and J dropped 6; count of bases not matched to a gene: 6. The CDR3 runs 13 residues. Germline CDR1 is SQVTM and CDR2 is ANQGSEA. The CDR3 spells CSAGQGAGDTQYF. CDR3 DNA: TGCAGCGCCGGACAGGGGGCGGGGGATACGCAGTATTTT.

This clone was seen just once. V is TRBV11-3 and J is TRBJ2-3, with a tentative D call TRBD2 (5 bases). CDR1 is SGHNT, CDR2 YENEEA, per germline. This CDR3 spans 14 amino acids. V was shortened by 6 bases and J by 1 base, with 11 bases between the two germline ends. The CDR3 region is CASSPPGGTDTQYF. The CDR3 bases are TGTGCCAGCAGTCCCCCCGGGGGCACAGATACGCAGTATTTT.

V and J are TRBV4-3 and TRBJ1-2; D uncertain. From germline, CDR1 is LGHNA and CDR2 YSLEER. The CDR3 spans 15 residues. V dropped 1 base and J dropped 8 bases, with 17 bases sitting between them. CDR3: CASSQAREGARGYTF. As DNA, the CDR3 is TGCGCCAGCAGCCAAGCTCGGGAGGGCGCGAGGGGCTACACCTTC.

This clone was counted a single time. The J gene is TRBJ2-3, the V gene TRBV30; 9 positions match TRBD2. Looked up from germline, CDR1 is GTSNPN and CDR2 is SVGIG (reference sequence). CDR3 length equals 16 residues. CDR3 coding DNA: TGTGCTGGGGGTCGCGGGGGGGTTCCTGGCACAGATACGCAGTATTTT. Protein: CAGGRGGVPGTDTQYF. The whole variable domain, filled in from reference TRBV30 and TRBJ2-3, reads SQTIHQWPATLVQPVGSPLSLECTVEGTSNPNLYWYRQAAGRGLQLLFYSVGIGQISSEVPQNLSASRPQDRQFILSSKKLLLSDSGFYLCAGGRGGVPGTDTQYFGPGTRLTVL.

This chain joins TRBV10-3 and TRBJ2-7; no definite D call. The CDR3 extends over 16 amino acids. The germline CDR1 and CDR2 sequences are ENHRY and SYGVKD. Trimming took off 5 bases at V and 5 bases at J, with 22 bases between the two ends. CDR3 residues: CAISNELAAVGNEQYF. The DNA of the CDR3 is TGTGCCATCAGTAACGAGCTGGCGGCCGTTGGTAACGAGCAGTACTTC.

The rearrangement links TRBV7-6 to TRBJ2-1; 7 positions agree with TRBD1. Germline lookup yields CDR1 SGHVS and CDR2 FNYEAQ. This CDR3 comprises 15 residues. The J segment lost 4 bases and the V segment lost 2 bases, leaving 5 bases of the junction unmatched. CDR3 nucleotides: TGTGCCAGCAGCTTATCGGGGACAGTGTACAATGAGCAGTTCTTC. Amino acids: CASSLSGTVYNEQFF.

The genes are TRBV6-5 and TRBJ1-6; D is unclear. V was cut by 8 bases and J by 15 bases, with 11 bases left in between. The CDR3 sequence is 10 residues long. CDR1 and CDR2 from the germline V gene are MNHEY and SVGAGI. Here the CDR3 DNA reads TGTGCCAGCGGCCGGGAATACCTCCACTTT. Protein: CASGREYLHF.

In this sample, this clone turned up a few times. The CDR3 loop reads CASSSLRTGERNTIYF. The CDR3 DNA follows: TGTGCCAGCAGCTCGCTACGGACAGGGGAGAGAAACACCATATATTTT. The J gene is TRBJ1-3, the V gene TRBV7-9; 9 nucleotides line up with TRBD1. The V and J ends lost 4 bases and 5 bases, in that order; junction bases with no gene match: 9. The CDR3 runs to 16 residues. Germline assignment: CDR1 SEHNR and CDR2 FQNEAQ (reference sequence).

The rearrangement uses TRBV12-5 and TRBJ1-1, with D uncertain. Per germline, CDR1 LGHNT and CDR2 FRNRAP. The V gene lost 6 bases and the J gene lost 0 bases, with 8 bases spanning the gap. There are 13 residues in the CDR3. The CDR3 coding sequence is TGTGCTAGTGGGGGCAGCTTGAACACTGAAGCTTTCTTT. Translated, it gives CASGGSLNTEAFF. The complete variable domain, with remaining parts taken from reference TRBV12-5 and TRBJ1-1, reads DARVTQTPRHKVTEMGQEVTMRCQPILGHNTVFWYRQTMMQGLELLAYFRNRAPLDDSGMPKDRFSAEMPDATLATLKIQPSEPRDSAVYFCASGGSLNTEAFFGQGTRLTVV.

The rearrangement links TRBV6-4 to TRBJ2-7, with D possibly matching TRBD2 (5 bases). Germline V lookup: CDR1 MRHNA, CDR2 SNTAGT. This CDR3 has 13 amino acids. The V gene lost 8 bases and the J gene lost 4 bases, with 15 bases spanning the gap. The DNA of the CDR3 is TGTGCCAGCGGACCTGGACTCCCGTACGAGCAGTACTTC. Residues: CASGPGLPYEQYF.

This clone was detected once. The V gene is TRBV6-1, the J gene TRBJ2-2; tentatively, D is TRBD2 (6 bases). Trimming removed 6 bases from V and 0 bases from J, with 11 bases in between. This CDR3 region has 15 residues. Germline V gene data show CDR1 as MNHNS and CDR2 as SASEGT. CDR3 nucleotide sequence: TGTGCCAGCAGCCCGGGACTTTCGAACACCGGGGAGCTGTTTTTT. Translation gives CASSPGLSNTGELFF.

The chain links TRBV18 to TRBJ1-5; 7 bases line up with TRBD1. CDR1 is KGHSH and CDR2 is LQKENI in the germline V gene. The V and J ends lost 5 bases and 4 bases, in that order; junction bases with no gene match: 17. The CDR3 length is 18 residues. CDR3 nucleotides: TGTGCCAGCTCAGGGACTCAGGGGGAGGTCCTAATAAATCAGCCCCAGCATTTT. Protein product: CASSGTQGEVLINQPQHF.

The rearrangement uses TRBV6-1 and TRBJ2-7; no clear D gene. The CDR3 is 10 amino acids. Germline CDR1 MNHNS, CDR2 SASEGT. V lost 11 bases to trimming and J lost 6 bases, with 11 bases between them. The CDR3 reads CAGGLREQYF. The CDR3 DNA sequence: TGTGCCGGCGGATTGCGCGAGCAGTACTTC.

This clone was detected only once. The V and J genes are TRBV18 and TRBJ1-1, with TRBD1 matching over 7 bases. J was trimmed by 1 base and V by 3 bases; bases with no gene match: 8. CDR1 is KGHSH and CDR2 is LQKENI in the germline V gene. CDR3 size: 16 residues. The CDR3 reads CASSPTRDSSNTEAFF. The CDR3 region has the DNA TGTGCCAGCTCACCGACCCGGGACAGCTCGAACACTGAAGCTTTCTTT.

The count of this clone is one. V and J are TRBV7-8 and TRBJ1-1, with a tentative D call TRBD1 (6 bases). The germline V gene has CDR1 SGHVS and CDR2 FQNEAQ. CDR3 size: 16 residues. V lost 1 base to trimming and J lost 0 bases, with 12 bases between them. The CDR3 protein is CASSLVGGLMNTEAFF. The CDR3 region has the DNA TGTGCCAGCAGCTTAGTGGGGGGGCTGATGAACACTGAAGCTTTCTTT.

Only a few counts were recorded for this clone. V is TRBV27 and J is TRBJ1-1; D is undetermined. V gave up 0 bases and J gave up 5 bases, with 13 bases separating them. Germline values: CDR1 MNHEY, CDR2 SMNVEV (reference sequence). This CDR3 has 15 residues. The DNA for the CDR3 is TGTGCCAGCAGTTTATCTGACACCGGTCGGACTGAAGCTTTCTTT. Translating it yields CASSLSDTGRTEAFF.

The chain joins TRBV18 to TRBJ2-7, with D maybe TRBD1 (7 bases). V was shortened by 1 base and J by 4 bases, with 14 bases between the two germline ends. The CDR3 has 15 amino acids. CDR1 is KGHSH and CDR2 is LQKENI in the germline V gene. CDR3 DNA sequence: TGTGCCAGCTCACCACGTCCACAGGGGACTTACGAGCAGTACTTC. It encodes CASSPRPQGTYEQYF. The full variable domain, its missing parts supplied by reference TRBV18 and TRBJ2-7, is NAGVMQNPRHLVRRRGQEARLRCSPMKGHSHVYWYRQLPEEGLKFMVYLQKENIIDESGMPKERFSAEFPKEGPSILRIQQVVRGDSAAYFCASSPRPQGTYEQYFGPGTRLTVT.

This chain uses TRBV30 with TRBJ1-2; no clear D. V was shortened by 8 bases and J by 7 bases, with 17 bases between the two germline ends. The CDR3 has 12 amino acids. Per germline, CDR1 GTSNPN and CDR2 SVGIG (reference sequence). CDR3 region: CARLHRPGGYTF. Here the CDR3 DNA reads TGTGCCCGATTACATCGACCGGGTGGCTACACCTTC.